This T cell receptor beta chain emerged from a study of beta chain features in type 1 diabetes. The wider study: Patients shared similar age, gender and cell yields with healthy donors.

General study findings and limits: A cDNA-based sequencing approach could over-represent cells with high TCR expression.

This clone was seen more than once but under ten times. Its antigen is as yet unknown. Sequenced material consisted of expressed TCRB transcripts (all of the isolated RNA was reverse transcribed). Method: immunoSEQ multiplex PCR; TCRdb's copy keeps in-frame clones and lacks some. This sample yields about half a million clones, of which roughly an eighth are seen a single time; around 0.05% belongs to the top ten. This TCR was recovered from a woman aged 18-30 years in good health. Sequenced input: naive CD4+ T cells from blood.

The CDR3 here is CASSLEGPVRNTGELFF. CDR3 sequence (DNA): TGTGCCAGCAGCTTAGAGGGCCCCGTACGGAACACCGGGGAGCTGTTTTTT. The chain recombines TRBV7-2 with TRBJ2-2, with D uncertain. Trimming shortened V by 1 base and J by 1 base, and 13 bases separated the two germline ends. The CDR3 sequence is 17 residues long. Germline V gene data show CDR1 as SGHTA and CDR2 as FQGNSA.